The 3 T cell receptor beta chains below all came from one sample that was sequenced in a study of T-cell reconstitution after alpha-beta-depleted transplantation in children. For TCRbeta, the library was prepared with unique molecular identifiers. In TCRdb, the PCR reads were re-called with MiXCR into one record per CDR3 protein. The sample includes approximately 150,000 distinct CDR3 sequences, 8.8% seen only once; the top ten take approximately 18%. The specimen was PBMCs, mostly from graft donor cells, collected 180 days after TCRalphabeta/CD19-depleted stem cell transplant. The receptors derive from a female patient between 2 and 15 years old who had a stem cell transplant for congenital amegakaryocytic thrombocytopenia, so the T cells may come from the graft donor.

This clonotype was recorded many times. The chain recombines TRBV13 with TRBJ2-1, with 9 bases lining up with TRBD1. Germline lookup yields CDR1 PRHDT and CDR2 FYEKMQ (reference sequence). This CDR3 region has 18 residues. V gave up 7 bases and J gave up 5 bases; unmatched junction bases: 18. The CDR3 is CASTSRDRDIFPHNEQFF. CDR3 sequence (DNA): TGTGCCAGCACCTCACGGGACAGGGACATTTTTCCCCACAATGAGCAGTTCTTC.

This clonotype showed up many times. This rearrangement joins TRBV20-1 to TRBJ1-5, with TRBD1 identical over 7 bases. Germline V lookup: CDR1 DFQATT, CDR2 SNEGSKA (reference sequence). With 4 bases clipped from V and 6 bases from J, the junction kept 3 bases outside the gene matches. The CDR3 runs to 12 residues. CDR3 amino acids: CSATTGSQPQHF. CDR3 nucleotide sequence: TGCAGTGCTACGACAGGGAGTCAGCCCCAGCATTTT.

This clonotype was seen at least ten times. The gene calls are TRBV12-3 or TRBV12-4 and TRBJ2-2; 8 bases fit TRBD2. This CDR3 has 15 residues. Unmatched junction bases numbered 13, after V lost 7 bases and J lost 9 bases. CDR3 protein: CASKRLAFNSRELFF. The CDR3 DNA follows: TGTGCCAGCAAACGACTAGCGTTCAACAGTAGGGAGCTGTTTTTT.